The 7 T cell receptor beta chains listed next were all sequenced from one sample in a study of cytomegalovirus exposure and HLA in healthy donors. PCR amplification relied on 60 Vbeta primers (plus 13 Jbeta primers). The table came from immunoSEQ multiplex PCR; TCRdb's copy has only in-frame clones and leaves some out. The sample shows fewer than 120,000 clones, roughly four fifths of them seen only once. The sequenced material came from PBMCs. These receptors came from a woman aged 25 to 39 in good health and CMV-seronegative.

The chain links TRBV27 to TRBJ2-7; D might be TRBD1 (5 bases). Trimming cost V 7 bases and J 5 bases, with 12 bases left between them. The CDR3 sequence is 12 residues long. Germline CDR1 reads MNHEY; CDR2 reads SMNVEV (reference sequence). The CDR3 reads CASTSLGHEQYF. In DNA, the CDR3 is TGTGCCAGCACCTCCCTGGGGCACGAGCAGTACTTC.

As concerns this clone: At one end the junction does not follow the germline gene, possibly because of a read error. The chain recombines TRBV7-7 with TRBJ2-3; TRBD1 agrees at 10 bases. The CDR3 is 13 amino acids. Germline-derived CDR1 and CDR2 are SSHAT and FNYEAQ (reference sequence). The CDR3 is CASSRDRGDTQYF. CDR3 in DNA: TGTGCTAGCAGCCGGGACAGGGGAGATACGCAGTATTTT.

This chain uses TRBV29-1 with TRBJ1-4; D not certain. This CDR3 is built from 16 residues. The ends were cut back, 6 bases at V and 4 bases at J, with 21 bases in the middle. Germline CDR1 and CDR2: SQVTM and ANQGSEA. CDR3 sequence reads: CSVLEPRRWFNEKLFF. As DNA, the CDR3 is TGCAGCGTCCTAGAACCCAGGAGGTGGTTTAATGAAAAACTGTTTTTT.

The gene calls are TRBV28 and TRBJ2-7, with 9 bases identical to TRBD1. Germline V gene lookup returns CDR1 MDHEN and CDR2 SYDVKM. The CDR3 is made up of 21 amino acids. Trimming at V came to 2 bases and at J to 1 base, leaving 21 bases not matched to a gene. In DNA, the CDR3 is TGTGCCAGCAGTTTACGCCCCGCCGGGACAGGGAAGAAACAAGGTTCCTACGAGCAGTACTTC. The encoded protein is CASSLRPAGTGKKQGSYEQYF.

The chain employs TRBV2 and TRBJ1-1, with D perhaps TRBD1 (5 bases). CDR1 SNHLY and CDR2 FYNNEI come from the germline V gene. The CDR3 extends over 13 amino acids. V lost 0 bases to trimming and J lost 8 bases, with 10 bases between them. CDR3 sequence: CASSEAGAAEAFF. CDR3 in DNA: TGTGCCAGCAGTGAAGCTGGGGCAGCAGAAGCTTTCTTT. Full variable domain (rest looked up from reference TRBV2 and TRBJ1-1): EPEVTQTPSHQVTQMGQEVILRCVPISNHLYFYWYRQILGQKVEFLVSFYNNEISEKSEIFDDQFSVERPDGSNFTLKIRSTKLEDSAMYFCASSEAGAAEAFFGQGTRLTVV.

The gene calls are TRBV18 and TRBJ1-4; D uncertain. CDR1 KGHSH and CDR2 LQKENI come from the germline V gene. Trimming pared 6 bases from V and 5 bases from J, leaving 10 bases between. The CDR3 is made up of 13 amino acids. The CDR3 DNA follows: TGTGCCAGCTCTGGAGGGATCAATGAAAAACTGTTTTTT. Protein sequence: CASSGGINEKLFF.

J is TRBJ2-3 and V is TRBV7-9, with a possible D match to TRBD2 (5 bases). The V and J ends lost 1 base and 2 bases respectively, with 7 bases between them. This CDR3 region has 14 residues. Germline CDR1 reads SEHNR; CDR2 reads FQNEAQ (reference sequence). Here the CDR3 reads CASSLDGITDTQYF. The CDR3 region has the DNA TGTGCCAGCAGCTTAGACGGGATCACAGATACGCAGTATTTT. Using reference TRBV7-9 and TRBJ2-3 for the parts outside the CDR3, the full variable domain is DTGVSQNPRHKITKRGQNVTFRCDPISEHNRLYWYRQTLGQGPEFLTYFQNEAQLEKSRLLSDRFSAERPKGSFSTLEIQRTEQGDSAMYLCASSLDGITDTQYFGPGTRLTVL.